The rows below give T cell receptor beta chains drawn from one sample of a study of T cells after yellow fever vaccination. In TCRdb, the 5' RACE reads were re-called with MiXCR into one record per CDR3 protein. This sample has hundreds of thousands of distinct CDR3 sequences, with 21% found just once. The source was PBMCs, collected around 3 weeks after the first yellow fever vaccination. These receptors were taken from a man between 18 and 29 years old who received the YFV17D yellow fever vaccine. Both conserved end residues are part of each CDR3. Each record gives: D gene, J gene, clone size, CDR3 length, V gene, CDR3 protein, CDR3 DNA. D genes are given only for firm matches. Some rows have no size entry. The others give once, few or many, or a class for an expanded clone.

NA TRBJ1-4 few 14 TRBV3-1 CASSKDLTNEKLFF TGTGCCAGCAGCAAAGACCTCACCAATGAAAAACTGTTTTTT
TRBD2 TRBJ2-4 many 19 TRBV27 CASSLFGRAGAGAKNIQYF TGTGCCAGCAGTTTATTCGGGCGAGCGGGGGCCGGAGCCAAAAACATTCAGTACTTC
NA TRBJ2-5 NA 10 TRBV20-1 CSALGETQYF TGCAGTGCTCTGGGGGAGACCCAGTACTTC
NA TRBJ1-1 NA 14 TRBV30 CAWSVNGLNTEAFF TGTGCCTGGAGTGTAAACGGATTGAACACTGAAGCTTTCTTT
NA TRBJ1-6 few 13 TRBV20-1 CSARTGYNSPLHF TGCAGTGCAAGGACGGGATATAATTCACCCCTCCACTTT
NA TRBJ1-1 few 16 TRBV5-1 CASSLALVVGNTEAFF TGCGCCAGCAGCTTGGCCTTGGTTGTTGGGAACACTGAAGCTTTCTTT
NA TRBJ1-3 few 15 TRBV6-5 CASSYDPRGGNTIYF TGTGCCAGCAGTTACGACCCCAGGGGTGGAAACACCATATATTTT
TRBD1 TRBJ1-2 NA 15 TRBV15 CATSADRGPNYGYTF TGTGCCACCAGTGCGGACAGGGGTCCTAACTATGGCTACACCTTC
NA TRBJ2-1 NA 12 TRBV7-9 CASSSPGSEQFF TGTGCCAGCAGCTCCCCAGGGTCGGAGCAGTTCTTC
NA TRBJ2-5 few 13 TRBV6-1 CASNVRVQETQYF TGTGCCAGCAATGTACGGGTTCAAGAGACCCAGTACTTC
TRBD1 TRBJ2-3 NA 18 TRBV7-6 CAISHPYADRGNTDTQYF TGTGCCATCAGTCACCCTTACGCGGACAGGGGAAACACAGATACGCAGTATTTT
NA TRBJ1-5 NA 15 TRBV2 CASSEYGVGNQPQHF TGTGCCAGCAGTGAATATGGCGTCGGCAATCAGCCCCAGCATTTT
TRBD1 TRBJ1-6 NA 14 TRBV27 CASSLGQGLSPLHF TGTGCCAGCAGCCTAGGACAGGGGCTATCACCCCTCCACTTT
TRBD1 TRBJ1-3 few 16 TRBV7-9 CASSFSTGDSGNTIYF TGTGCCAGCAGCTTTTCCACAGGGGACTCTGGAAACACCATATATTTT
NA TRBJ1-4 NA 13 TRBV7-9 CASSLREHEKLFF TGTGCCAGCAGCTTACGGGAGCACGAAAAACTGTTTTTT
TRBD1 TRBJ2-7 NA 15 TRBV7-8 CASSPWTGRSYEQYF TGTGCCAGCAGCCCGTGGACAGGGCGCTCCTACGAGCAGTACTTC
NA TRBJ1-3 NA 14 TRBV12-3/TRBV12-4 CASSPEGAWNTIYF TGTGCCAGCAGTCCAGAGGGAGCATGGAACACCATATATTTT
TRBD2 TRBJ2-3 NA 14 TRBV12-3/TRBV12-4 CASSPGLAPDTQYF TGTGCCAGCAGCCCGGGACTAGCCCCAGATACGCAGTATTTT
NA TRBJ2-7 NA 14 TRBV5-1 CASSSRDNPYEQYF TGCGCCAGCAGCTCCCGGGACAATCCCTACGAGCAGTACTTC
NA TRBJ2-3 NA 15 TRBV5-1 CASSPSGFSTDTQYF TGCGCCAGCAGCCCCTCGGGGTTTAGCACAGATACGCAGTATTTT
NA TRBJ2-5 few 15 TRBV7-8 CASSLGGGPGETQYF TGTGCCAGCAGCTTAGGGGGGGGGCCGGGAGAGACCCAGTACTTC
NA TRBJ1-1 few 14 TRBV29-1 CSVDRNDRWTEAFF TGCAGCGTTGATAGGAACGACAGGTGGACTGAAGCTTTCTTT
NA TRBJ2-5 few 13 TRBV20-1 CSATPLARETQYF TGCAGTGCTACGCCTCTAGCGAGGGAGACCCAGTACTTC
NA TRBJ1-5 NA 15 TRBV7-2 CASSLGVGAEQPQHF TGTGCCAGCAGCTTAGGAGTGGGGGCAGAGCAGCCCCAGCATTTT
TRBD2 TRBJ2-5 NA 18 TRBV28 CASSTPSGRLAGQETQYF TGTGCCAGCAGTACGCCCTCGGGTCGACTAGCGGGGCAAGAGACCCAGTACTTC
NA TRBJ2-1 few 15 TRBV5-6 CASSLRRSPRYEQFF TGTGCCAGCAGCTTGAGAAGGTCCCCTCGGTATGAGCAGTTCTTC
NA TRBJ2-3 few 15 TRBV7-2 CASSLGRGGEDTQYF TGTGCCAGCAGCTTAGGGAGGGGGGGGGAAGATACGCAGTATTTT
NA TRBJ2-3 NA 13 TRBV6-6 CASSFMGGDTQYF TGTGCCAGCAGTTTTATGGGGGGAGATACGCAGTATTTT
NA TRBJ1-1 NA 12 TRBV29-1 CSTAAGGTEAFF TGCAGCACCGCCGCGGGGGGCACTGAAGCTTTCTTT
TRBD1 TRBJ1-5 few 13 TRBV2 CASRDRGNQPQHF TGTGCCAGCAGGGACAGGGGCAATCAGCCCCAGCATTTT
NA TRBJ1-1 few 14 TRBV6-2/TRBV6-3 CASSADTAYTEAFF TGTGCCAGCAGCGCCGACACGGCCTACACTGAAGCTTTCTTT
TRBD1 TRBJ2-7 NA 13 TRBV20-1 CSAEKQGSYEQYF TGCAGTGCTGAGAAACAGGGGTCCTACGAGCAGTACTTC
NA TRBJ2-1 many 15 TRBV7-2 CASSPGQGGYNEQFF TGTGCCAGCAGCCCCGGACAGGGAGGGTACAATGAGCAGTTCTTC
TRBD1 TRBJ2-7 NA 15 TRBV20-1 CSARDRDRGPYEQYF TGCAGTGCTAGAGACCGGGACAGGGGGCCGTACGAGCAGTACTTC
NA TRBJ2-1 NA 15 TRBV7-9 CASSLATGYVAEQFF TGTGCCAGCAGCTTAGCGACCGGTTACGTCGCTGAGCAGTTCTTC
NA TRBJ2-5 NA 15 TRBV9 CASSVGKQGPETQYF TGTGCCAGCAGCGTAGGAAAACAGGGCCCCGAGACCCAGTACTTC
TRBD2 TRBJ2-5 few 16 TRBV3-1 CASSQWASGGQETQYF TGTGCCAGCAGCCAATGGGCTAGCGGGGGACAAGAGACCCAGTACTTC
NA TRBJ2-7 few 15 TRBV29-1 CSVIGTDTSSYEQYF TGCAGCGTTATCGGGACGGATACTAGCTCCTACGAGCAGTACTTC
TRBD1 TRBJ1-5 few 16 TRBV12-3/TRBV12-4 CASSSGTGGFGQPQHF TGTGCCAGCAGTTCCGGGACAGGGGGCTTCGGTCAGCCCCAGCATTTT
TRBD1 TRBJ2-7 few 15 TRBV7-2 CASSLGQGRTYEQYF TGTGCCAGCAGCCTAGGACAGGGGCGAACCTACGAGCAGTACTTC
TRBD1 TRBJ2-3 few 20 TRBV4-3 CASSLWTGEPARGVKDTQYF TGCGCCAGCAGCCTCTGGACAGGGGAACCAGCACGGGGGGTAAAAGATACGCAGTATTTT
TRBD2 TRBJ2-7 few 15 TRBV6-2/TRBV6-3 CASSFPGRRPYEQYF TGTGCCAGCAGTTTCCCCGGGAGGAGGCCCTACGAGCAGTACTTC
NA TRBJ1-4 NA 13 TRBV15 CATSSRARGKLFF TGTGCCACCAGCAGTCGAGCGAGGGGAAAACTGTTTTTT
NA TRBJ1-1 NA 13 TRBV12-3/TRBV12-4 CASAEGMNTEAFF TGTGCCAGCGCGGAGGGTATGAACACTGAAGCTTTCTTT
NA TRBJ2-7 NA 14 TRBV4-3 CASSLGGGGDEQYF TGCGCCAGCAGCCTGGGGGGAGGAGGGGACGAGCAGTACTTC
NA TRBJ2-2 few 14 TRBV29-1 CSVLGPVNTGELFF TGCAGCGTCCTGGGTCCAGTTAACACCGGGGAGCTGTTTTTT
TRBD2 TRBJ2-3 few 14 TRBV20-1 CSESGGGFTDTQYF TGCAGTGAGAGCGGGGGGGGATTCACAGATACGCAGTATTTT
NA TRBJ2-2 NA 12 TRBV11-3 CASSPFSGELFF TGTGCCAGCAGCCCTTTTAGCGGGGAGCTGTTTTTT